This passage covers 4 T cell receptor beta chains from one sample sequenced in a study of T cell repertoires in cytomegalovirus infection. TCRdb redid the calling of the reads with MiXCR, one entry per CDR3 protein. This table holds under 300,000 distinct CDR3 sequences, approximately 22% found once. These receptors are not linked to any known antigen. The sequenced sample was cultured PBMCs, obtained from culture after CMV antigen stimulation. The receptor set was obtained from a human donor in good health (CMV status not recorded). Some clones in this sample may be carry-over from other donors' samples.

This clonotype was found many times. The chain employs TRBV10-3 and TRBJ2-7, with TRBD1 identical over 7 bases. V shed 10 bases, J shed 3 bases, and the junction held 15 bases outside the gene matches. CDR3 length: 15 residues. The germline V gene has CDR1 ENHRY and CDR2 SYGVKD. The CDR3 region is CATTPGTDPFYEQYF. The CDR3 DNA reads as TGTGCCACGACTCCCGGGACAGACCCTTTCTACGAGCAGTACTTC.

This chain connects TRBV6-5 to TRBJ2-5, with 12 bases lining up with TRBD2. The V segment lost 6 bases and the J segment 4 bases; nucleotides outside the gene matches: 6. CDR3 size: 15 residues. Per the germline V gene, CDR1 is MNHEY and CDR2 is SVGAGI. As DNA, the CDR3 is TGTGCCAGCAGCTTACTGACTAGCGGGAGAGAGACCCAGTACTTC. It codes for CASSLLTSGRETQYF.

This chain uses TRBV3-1 with TRBJ2-7, with D perhaps matching TRBD2 (5 bases). Per germline, CDR1 LGHDT and CDR2 YNNKEL (reference sequence). The CDR3 is 14 amino acids. Trimming shortened V by 1 base and J by 1 base, and 8 bases separated the two germline ends. The CDR3 nucleotides read TGTGCCAGCAGCCAAGTCGGACTTTCCTACGAGCAGTACTTC. Its translation is CASSQVGLSYEQYF.

The gene calls are TRBV19 and TRBJ2-7; D not resolved. V lost 2 bases, J lost 2 bases, and 10 bases lay in between. This CDR3 is 14 amino acids long. Germline CDR1 LNHDA, CDR2 SQIVND (reference sequence). For the CDR3, the DNA is TGTGCCAGTAGTATAACAACGGTAGCCTACGAGCAGTACTTC. Its translation: CASSITTVAYEQYF.